This note documents a single T cell receptor (beta chain) sequence. This specimen belongs to a study of blood T cell repertoires in COVID-19. Produced via immunoSEQ multiplex PCR; TCRdb's table is partial and in-frame only. The data show around 58,000 clones, with just over 85% seen just once and less than 5.5% held by the top ten. The germline V gene has CDR1 SGDLS and CDR2 YYNGEE. The CDR3 is made up of 16 amino acids. The V gene end was trimmed by 0 bases and the J gene end by 6 bases; junction bases not matched to a gene: 8. The sample taken for sequencing was peripheral blood. This TCR came from a human donor in a cohort sampled during active COVID-19. The chain joins TRBV9 to TRBJ2-3, with 9 bases fitting TRBD2. CDR3 DNA: TGTGCCAGCAGCGTAGGGCTTAGCGGGAGTATGGATACGCAGTATTTT. Translating gives CASSVGLSGSMDTQYF.